The clone carrying this T cell receptor beta chain has more than one count but fewer than ten. The entry originates in a study of blood T cell repertoires in COVID-19. The wider study: Samples taken during acute and convalescent COVID-19 were collected in the United States, Italy and Spain. T cells, B-cell-depleted T cells, or PBMCs provided the cDNA or gDNA that served as material.

In the authors' methods: Amplified reference gene primers provided the basis for estimating nucleated cell counts. The assay was immunoSEQ multiplex PCR, and TCRdb's table has in-frame clones only and misses some. The V and J calls and the clone size are those of that table, but D and trimming were determined from the DNA. The sample includes tens of thousands of clones, 75% to 85% of them seen just once. The CDR3 is 18 residues long. With 2 bases clipped from V and 0 bases from J, the junction kept 9 bases outside the gene matches. Per the germline V gene, CDR1 is GTSNPN and CDR2 is SVGIG (reference sequence).

The sample comprised peripheral blood. The sequence was collected from an older woman with acute or convalescent COVID-19. The chain has TRBV30 and TRBJ1-5; the match to TRBD1 covers 11 bases. The CDR3 DNA reads as TGTGCCTGGAGTTTCCCTGGTGGACAGGGGGCTAGCAATCAGCCCCAGCATTTT. Protein: CAWSFPGGQGASNQPQHF.